What follows are 25 T cell receptor beta chains derived from one specimen sequenced in a study of blood T cell repertoires in COVID-19. Using immunoSEQ multiplex PCR, the repertoire was profiled, and TCRdb retains in-frame clones only, with some absent. The sample yields about 250,000 clones, more than 65% seen once. Input material: PBMCs or T cells enriched from blood (not recorded which). The receptors come from a middle-aged man who had recovered from COVID-19.

This chain's CDR3 is CASSLTGVANYGYTF. CDR3 coding DNA: TGTGCCAGCAGCCTTACCGGGGTAGCTAACTATGGCTACACCTTC. The chain links TRBV7-2 to TRBJ1-2; no definite D call. V lost 5 bases and J lost 0, with 13 bases in between. This CDR3 region has 15 residues. Per the germline V gene, CDR1 is SGHTA and CDR2 is FQGNSA. Looking up the rest from reference TRBV7-2 and TRBJ1-2 gives the full variable domain: GAGVSQSPSNKVTEKGKDVELRCDPISGHTALYWYRQSLGQGLEFLIYFQGNSAPDKSGLPSDRFSAERTGGSVSTLTIQRTQQEDSAVYLCASSLTGVANYGYTFGSGTRLTVV.

The chain has TRBV19 and TRBJ2-1; D is possibly TRBD2 (6 bases). Trimming cost V 3 bases and J 2 bases, with 8 bases left between them. This CDR3 is built from 14 residues. Germline V gene lookup returns CDR1 LNHDA and CDR2 SQIVND (reference sequence). The CDR3 sequence: CASSIPGAYNEQFF. The CDR3 bases are TGTGCCAGTAGTATCCCGGGAGCCTACAATGAGCAGTTCTTC.

The chain joins TRBV25-1 to TRBJ2-7; no firm D call. Trimming left V 4 bases short and J 3 bases short, with 13 bases between. The V gene's germline CDR1 is MGHDK and CDR2 SYGVNS. The CDR3 has 14 amino acids. CDR3 sequence: CASSGASRLYEQYF. CDR3 coding DNA: TGTGCCAGCAGTGGTGCCAGTAGACTCTACGAGCAGTACTTC.

The V call is TRBV18, the J call TRBJ1-6; 10 bases are a match to TRBD1. The CDR3 consists of 16 residues. In germline, CDR1 is KGHSH, CDR2 LQKENI. The ends lost 0 bases at V and 10 bases at J; junction bases unmatched: 6. The CDR3 sequence is CASSPPPGQGKSPLHF. The CDR3, as DNA: TGTGCCAGCTCACCACCGCCGGGACAGGGGAAATCACCCCTCCACTTT.

This clone has more than one count but fewer than ten. The gene calls are TRBV9 and TRBJ1-3, with D unresolved. From germline, CDR1 is SGDLS and CDR2 YYNGEE. V was pared by 4 bases and J by 0 bases, with 14 bases between. The CDR3 runs to 16 residues. CDR3 region: CASSPHEIRSGNTIYF. The CDR3 DNA follows: TGTGCCAGCAGCCCCCACGAGATTCGCTCTGGAAACACCATATATTTT.

The genes are TRBV7-2 and TRBJ1-1, with 8 positions matching TRBD1. There are 15 residues in the CDR3. J lost 1 base, V lost 2 bases, and 3 bases had no gene match. Looked up from germline, CDR1 is SGHTA and CDR2 is FQGNSA. The CDR3 is CASSLWTGRNTEAFF. CDR3 in DNA: TGTGCCAGCAGCTTATGGACAGGGCGGAACACTGAAGCTTTCTTT.

This chain links TRBV24-1 with TRBJ2-7; 10 bases match TRBD1. V lost 5 bases to trimming and J lost 0 bases; unmatched junction nucleotides: 9. The CDR3 spans 17 residues. The germline CDR1 and CDR2 sequences are KGHDR and SFDVKD. As DNA, the CDR3 is TGTGCCACCAGTGGAGCCTCCGGGACAGGGGTCTCCTACGAGCAGTACTTC. Encoded protein: CATSGASGTGVSYEQYF.

This rearrangement joins TRBV30 to TRBJ2-3; possibly TRBD1 for D (6 bases). V was pared by 7 bases and J by 2 bases, with 13 bases between. Germline-derived CDR1 and CDR2 are GTSNPN and SVGIG (reference sequence). The CDR3 is 13 amino acids. CDR3: CASQDSYTDTQYF. In DNA, the CDR3 is TGTGCCTCCCAGGACAGCTACACAGATACGCAGTATTTT.

CDR3 amino acids: CASSVMGGGSETQYF. The CDR3 nucleotides are TGTGCCAGCAGCGTAATGGGAGGCGGGAGTGAGACCCAGTACTTC. The chain recombines TRBV9 with TRBJ2-5; 7 bases agree with TRBD2. The CDR3 consists of 15 residues. Germline-derived CDR1 and CDR2 are SGDLS and YYNGEE. Losses at the gene ends were 1 base for V and 5 bases for J; bases not matched to a gene: 8.

This clone is a singleton in its sample. The chain has TRBV4-1 and TRBJ1-3; 7 positions match TRBD1. The CDR3 spans 16 residues. The germline V gene has CDR1 MGHRA and CDR2 YSYEKL. V lost 4 bases to trimming and J lost 2 bases; unmatched junction nucleotides: 8. The CDR3 coding sequence is TGCGCCAGCAGCCTCCGACAGGGTAGGGCTGGAAACACCATATATTTT. Translating gives CASSLRQGRAGNTIYF.

This rearrangement joins TRBV6-1 to TRBJ1-6; TRBD1 matches at 8 bases. This CDR3 comprises 19 residues. J was trimmed by 7 bases and V by 0 bases; bases with no gene match: 14. The V gene's germline CDR1 is MNHNS and CDR2 SASEGT. The CDR3 region is CASSEAMGRGRRWNSPLHF. CDR3 sequence (DNA): TGTGCCAGCAGTGAAGCGATGGGCAGGGGGCGGCGTTGGAATTCACCCCTCCACTTT.

This clone was seen only a few times. Distinct nucleotide sequences in the sample also encode this CDR3. The rearrangement joins TRBV27 to TRBJ1-1; D not resolved. The germline CDR1 and CDR2 sequences are MNHEY and SMNVEV (reference sequence). Trimming shortened V by 2 bases and J by 5 bases, and 6 bases separated the two germline ends. The CDR3 is made up of 12 amino acids. The CDR3 region is CASSLPGTEAFF. CDR3 DNA sequence: TGTGCCAGCAGTTTACCCGGTACTGAAGCTTTCTTT.

The chain links TRBV10-1 to TRBJ2-3; D is unresolved. V was clipped by 2 bases and J by 1 base, with 13 bases between them. The CDR3 runs 16 residues. CDR1 is WNHNN and CDR2 is SYGVQD in the germline V gene (reference sequence). CDR3: CASSERMLAGTDTQYF. DNA of the CDR3: TGCGCCAGCAGTGAGAGGATGCTGGCGGGCACAGATACGCAGTATTTT.

The genes are TRBV18 and TRBJ2-2; TRBD1 matches 11 bases. After removal of 4 bases from V and 5 bases from J, the junction contained 15 bases not matched to a gene. Germline V gives CDR1 KGHSH, CDR2 LQKENI. This CDR3 is built from 19 residues. CDR3 region: CASSQQLTGTGGRTGELFF. The CDR3 DNA reads TGTGCCAGCTCACAACAATTGACCGGGACAGGGGGTCGTACCGGGGAGCTGTTTTTT.

The chain couples TRBV5-5 to TRBJ1-4; D possibly corresponds to TRBD1 (6 bases). Germline V gene sequence: CDR1 SGHKS, CDR2 YYEKEE (reference sequence). The CDR3 extends over 15 amino acids. Trimming stripped 6 bases from V and 0 bases from J, with 12 bases between. The chain's CDR3 is CASNEGGSTNEKLFF. The CDR3 DNA follows: TGTGCCAGCAACGAAGGGGGATCAACTAATGAAAAACTGTTTTTT.

With regard to this clone: The sample holds other DNA sequences that translate to the same CDR3. CDR3 coding DNA: TGTGCCATCTCCGGGACAGGGAACACTGAAGCTTTCTTT. Translating gives CAISGTGNTEAFF. The chain joins TRBV10-3 to TRBJ1-1; TRBD1 matches at 8 bases. The germline V gene has CDR1 ENHRY and CDR2 SYGVKD. V lost 8 bases to trimming and J lost 1 base; unmatched junction nucleotides: 3. The CDR3 has 13 residues.

The chain links TRBV7-2 to TRBJ2-5, with a possible D match to TRBD1 (7 bases). V dropped 7 bases and J dropped 4 bases, with 16 bases sitting between them. The CDR3 has 14 amino acids. In germline, CDR1 is SGHTA, CDR2 FQGNSA. The CDR3 coding sequence is TGTGCCAGCAACCCCCAGGGGGGTAGAGAGACCCAGTACTTC. Encoded protein: CASNPQGGRETQYF.

The chain is built from TRBV5-4 and TRBJ2-7; 9 bases match TRBD2. V gave up 4 bases and J gave up 5 bases; unmatched junction bases: 7. This CDR3 spans 14 amino acids. From germline, CDR1 is SGHNT and CDR2 YYREEE (reference sequence). The CDR3 loop is CASSPAGTSNEQYF. CDR3 coding DNA: TGTGCCAGCAGCCCCGCCGGGACTAGCAACGAGCAGTACTTC.

This clone was counted only a few times. V gene TRBV6-2 or TRBV6-3 combines with J gene TRBJ2-7; D remains unclear. Trimming took off 4 bases at V and 13 bases at J, with 14 bases between the two ends. Germline assignment: CDR1 MNHEY and CDR2 SVGEGT. The CDR3 is made up of 11 amino acids. CDR3 in amino acids: CASSSGSPPYF. DNA for the CDR3: TGTGCCAGCAGTTCCGGGTCACCCCCATACTTC.

The chain joins TRBV7-2 to TRBJ2-7, with TRBD2 matching 8 bases. From germline, CDR1 is SGHTA and CDR2 FQGNSA. The CDR3 consists of 16 residues. V gave up 5 bases and J gave up 0 bases; unmatched junction bases: 9. The CDR3 protein is CASSTTSGYVSYEQYF. Written as DNA, the CDR3 is TGTGCCAGCAGCACCACTAGCGGCTACGTCTCCTACGAGCAGTACTTC.

The chain employs TRBV15 and TRBJ1-4, with D unclear. The germline V gene has CDR1 LNHNV and CDR2 YYDKDF (reference sequence). Trimming stripped 5 bases from V and 0 bases from J, with 10 bases between. This CDR3 comprises 15 residues. The CDR3 protein is CATSWSSPTNEKLFF. CDR3 DNA: TGTGCCACCAGCTGGAGCAGCCCAACTAATGAAAAACTGTTTTTT.

CDR3 protein: CASSEGMTVSYEQYF. CDR3 coding DNA: TGTGCCAGCAGTGAAGGTATGACAGTATCCTACGAGCAGTACTTC. The chain combines TRBV6-1 with TRBJ2-7, with D tentatively TRBD1 (5 bases). V was trimmed by 1 base and J by 1 base, leaving 11 bases between them. CDR3 length equals 15 residues. CDR1 is MNHNS, CDR2 SASEGT, per germline.

As for this clone: Its ends do not fully match the called genes, so a read error is possible. The CDR3 here is CRTDHLEKLFF. Written as DNA, the CDR3 is TGCCGAACTGATCACCTTGAAAAACTGTTTTTT. The chain joins TRBV6-7 to TRBJ1-4, with D hard to call. TRBV6-7 is an open reading frame whose function is uncertain. The CDR3 length is 11 residues.

V gene TRBV6-6 combines with J gene TRBJ1-2; 9 bases match TRBD1. J was trimmed by 5 bases and V by 9 bases; bases with no gene match: 4. The CDR3 loop spans 12 amino acids. Germline-derived CDR1 and CDR2 are MNHNY and SVGAGI (reference sequence). CDR3 amino acids: CASRTGDYGYTF. The CDR3 region has the DNA TGTGCCAGTCGGACAGGGGATTATGGCTACACCTTC.

This clone was observed a single time. This chain connects TRBV5-1 to TRBJ2-1, with D maybe TRBD2 (6 bases). V shed 5 bases and J shed 0 bases, with 15 bases lying between them. The CDR3 runs to 16 residues. Germline values: CDR1 SGHRS, CDR2 YFSETQ. In nucleotides, the CDR3 is TGCGCCAGCAGAGGGACTGGGACGAGCTCCTACAATGAGCAGTTCTTC. Its translation is CASRGTGTSSYNEQFF.